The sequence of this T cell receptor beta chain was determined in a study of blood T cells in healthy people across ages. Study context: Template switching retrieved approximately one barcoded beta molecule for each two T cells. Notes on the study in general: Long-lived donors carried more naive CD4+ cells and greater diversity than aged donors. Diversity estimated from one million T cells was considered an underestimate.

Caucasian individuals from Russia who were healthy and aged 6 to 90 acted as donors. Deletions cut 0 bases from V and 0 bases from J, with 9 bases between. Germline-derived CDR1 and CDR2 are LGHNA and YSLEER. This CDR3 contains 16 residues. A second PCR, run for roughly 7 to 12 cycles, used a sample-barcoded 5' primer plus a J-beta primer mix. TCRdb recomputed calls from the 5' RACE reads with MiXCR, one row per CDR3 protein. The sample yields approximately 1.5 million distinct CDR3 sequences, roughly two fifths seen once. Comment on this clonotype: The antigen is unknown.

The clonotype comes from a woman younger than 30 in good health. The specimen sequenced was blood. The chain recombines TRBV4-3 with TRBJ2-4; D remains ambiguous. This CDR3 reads CASSQDFNLAKNIQYF. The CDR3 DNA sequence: TGCGCCAGCAGCCAAGATTTCAACCTAGCCAAAAACATTCAGTACTTC.